One sample yielded the 24 T cell receptor beta chains listed below, sequenced in a study of Ad26.COV2.S vaccination and SARS-CoV-2 variants. As for treatment: around 19 received Ad26.COV2.S at low or high dose, single or two shots; about five received placebo; per-sample allocation not given. Samples came from day 63 after the first vaccine or placebo injection. Data came from immunoSEQ multiplex PCR; TCRdb stores just in-frame clones and leaves some out. The sample carries some 500,000 clones, 89% recorded once. This material consisted of peripheral blood, taken in a trial of Ad26.COV2.S vaccine versus placebo. All receptors come from a person aged 18-60 years who received the Ad26.COV2.S COVID-19 vaccine or a placebo.

The chain combines TRBV5-6 with TRBJ2-7, with 9 nucleotides matching TRBD1. Germline CDR1 is SGHDT and CDR2 is YYEEEE. With V trimmed by 1 base and J by 7 bases, 6 bases remained unmatched. There are 14 residues in the CDR3. The CDR3 loop reads CASSLSGQGWEQYV. DNA of the CDR3: TGTGCCAGCAGCTTGTCGGGACAGGGATGGGAGCAGTACGTC.

V and J are TRBV27 and TRBJ1-2; TRBD1 agrees at 10 bases. After removal of 2 bases from V and 5 bases from J, the junction contained 2 bases not matched to a gene. Per germline, CDR1 MNHEY and CDR2 SMNVEV (reference sequence). The CDR3 is made up of 14 amino acids. CDR3 DNA: TGTGCCAGCAGTTTAAGGGACAGGGGTTATGGCTACACCTTC. Translation gives CASSLRDRGYGYTF.

This chain joins TRBV28 and TRBJ2-3; D is uncertain. The CDR3 sequence is 14 residues long. CDR1 is MDHEN and CDR2 is SYDVKM in the germline V gene. Trimming removed 1 base from V and 0 bases from J, with 5 bases in between. The CDR3 spells CASSLSGSTDTQYF. In DNA form, the CDR3 reads TGTGCCAGCAGTTTATCAGGAAGCACAGATACGCAGTATTTT.

The rearrangement joins TRBV24-1 to TRBJ2-5; D remains unclear. Trimming pared 4 bases from V and 5 bases from J, leaving 7 bases between. CDR1 is KGHDR and CDR2 is SFDVKD in the germline V gene. This CDR3 comprises 12 residues. The CDR3 sequence: CATSDPAETQYF. The CDR3 nucleotides are TGTGCCACCAGTGACCCCGCCGAGACCCAGTACTTC.

The genes are TRBV7-3 and TRBJ2-1; TRBD2 matches at 12 bases. The CDR3 sequence is 15 residues long. From germline, CDR1 is SGHTA and CDR2 FQGTGA. With 5 bases clipped from V and 4 bases from J, the junction kept 3 bases outside the gene matches. Here the CDR3 DNA reads TGTGCCAGCAGCCTCGGGACTAGCGGGTACAATGAGCAGTTCTTC. Its translation is CASSLGTSGYNEQFF.

The genes are TRBV30 and TRBJ2-5; D gene ambiguous. The germline V and J ends were trimmed by 0 bases and 5 bases, with 4 bases remaining between them. Germline loops: CDR1 GTSNPN, CDR2 SVGIG (reference sequence). This CDR3 spans 11 amino acids. The CDR3 loop is CAWSVRETQYF. CDR3 nucleotides: TGTGCCTGGAGTGTACGGGAGACCCAGTACTTC.

DNA for the CDR3: TGTGCCAGCAGCTTAGTGAGGGGACAGAACAATGAGCAGTTCTTC. Translated, it gives CASSLVRGQNNEQFF. The chain links TRBV7-9 to TRBJ2-1, with TRBD1 identical over 7 bases. The germline V gene has CDR1 SEHNR and CDR2 FQNEAQ (reference sequence). V shed 1 base, J shed 5 bases, and the junction held 5 bases outside the gene matches. CDR3 size: 15 residues.

The chain joins TRBV5-6 to TRBJ2-7, with 7 bases aligning to TRBD1. The V and J ends lost 0 bases and 2 bases, in that order; junction bases with no gene match: 8. Germline assignment: CDR1 SGHDT and CDR2 YYEEEE. This CDR3 has 16 residues. The CDR3 protein is CASSLGAGTATYEQYF. The CDR3 nucleotides read TGTGCCAGCAGCTTGGGGGCAGGGACAGCGACCTACGAGCAGTACTTC.

The chain recombines TRBV18 with TRBJ2-1; D is undetermined. Germline loops: CDR1 KGHSH, CDR2 LQKENI. The CDR3 contains 13 residues. Trimming took off 3 bases at V and 4 bases at J, with 7 bases between the two ends. The CDR3 is CASSPAFYNEQFF. CDR3 DNA: TGTGCCAGCTCACCGGCATTTTACAATGAGCAGTTCTTC. The full variable domain, in which reference TRBV18 and TRBJ2-1 provide the parts outside the CDR3, is NAGVMQNPRHLVRRRGQEARLRCSPMKGHSHVYWYRQLPEEGLKFMVYLQKENIIDESGMPKERFSAEFPKEGPSILRIQQVVRGDSAAYFCASSPAFYNEQFFGPGTRLTVL.

J is TRBJ2-1 and V is TRBV5-1; 7 nucleotides align to TRBD2. The germline V gene encodes CDR1 SGHRS and CDR2 YFSETQ. CDR3 length: 13 residues. Unmatched junction bases numbered 3, after V lost 4 bases and J lost 5 bases. CDR3 residues: CASSKGTNNEQFF. The CDR3 coding sequence is TGCGCCAGCAGCAAAGGGACTAACAATGAGCAGTTCTTC.

The chain carries TRBV6-2 or TRBV6-3 and TRBJ1-6, with D maybe TRBD1 (5 bases). This CDR3 has 13 amino acids. CDR1 is MNHEY and CDR2 is SVGEGT in the germline V gene. V lost 5 bases and J lost 9, with 11 bases in between. The CDR3 sequence: CASSQFRVSPLHF. The CDR3 DNA reads as TGTGCCAGCAGTCAATTCAGGGTTTCACCCCTCCACTTT.

V gene TRBV4-2 combines with J gene TRBJ2-2; TRBD2 agrees at 9 bases. Germline lookup yields CDR1 LGHNA and CDR2 YNFKEQ. The V gene end was trimmed by 4 bases and the J gene end by 7 bases; junction bases not matched to a gene: 10. The CDR3 contains 16 residues. Here the CDR3 DNA reads TGTGCCAGCAGCCGTCTTAGCGGGAGAGGCAGCGGGGAGCTGTTTTTT. It codes for CASSRLSGRGSGELFF.

The J gene is TRBJ1-1, the V gene TRBV7-9; D unclear. Germline CDR1 reads SEHNR; CDR2 reads FQNEAQ (reference sequence). Trimming removed 5 bases at V and 5 bases at J, with 21 bases between. The CDR3 sequence is 16 residues long. The CDR3 loop is CASSLKTTPDGTEAFF. The CDR3 bases are TGTGCCAGCAGCCTCAAAACTACTCCGGACGGGACTGAAGCTTTCTTT.

The chain carries TRBV24-1 and TRBJ2-2, with TRBD2 matching over 8 bases. Germline loops: CDR1 KGHDR, CDR2 SFDVKD. The trim removed 8 bases at V and 5 bases at J, leaving 15 bases unmatched. The CDR3 length is 17 residues. This chain's CDR3 is CATMGTSGSWYTGELFF. CDR3 sequence (DNA): TGTGCCACCATGGGTACCAGCGGGAGTTGGTATACCGGGGAGCTGTTTTTT.

The gene calls are TRBV6-1 and TRBJ2-7, with 16 bases matching TRBD2. The CDR3 has 16 amino acids. V shed 3 bases, J shed 4 bases, and the junction held 3 bases outside the gene matches. Per germline, CDR1 MNHNS and CDR2 SASEGT. CDR3 sequence reads: CASSEGTSGRVYEQYV. The CDR3, as DNA: TGTGCCAGCAGTGAGGGGACTAGCGGGAGGGTTTACGAGCAGTACGTC.

This chain uses TRBV19 with TRBJ1-6, with TRBD1 as a possible D gene (5 bases). Germline CDR1 and CDR2: LNHDA and SQIVND (reference sequence). V was clipped by 7 bases and J by 6 bases, with 10 bases between them. The length of the CDR3 is 13 residues. In DNA form, the CDR3 reads TGTGCCAGTAAGGACACTACTAATTCACCCCTCCACTTT. Translation: CASKDTTNSPLHF. The full variable domain, with the rest looked up from reference TRBV19 and TRBJ1-6, is DGGITQSPKYLFRKEGQNVTLSCEQNLNHDAMYWYRQDPGQGLRLIYYSQIVNDFQKGDIAEGYSVSREKKESFPLTVTSAQKNPTAFYLCASKDTTNSPLHFGNGTRLTVT.

This sequence joins TRBV20-1 and TRBJ2-2; 10 bases line up with TRBD1. The CDR3 is 14 residues long. CDR1 and CDR2 from the germline V gene are DFQATT and SNEGSKA (reference sequence). J lost 7 bases, V lost 3 bases, and 5 bases had no gene match. The CDR3 is CSASAGQGIGELFF. CDR3 DNA: TGCAGTGCTAGTGCGGGACAGGGGATCGGGGAGCTGTTTTTT.

This chain uses TRBV2 with TRBJ2-2; D is unclear. CDR1 is SNHLY, CDR2 FYNNEI, per germline. There are 15 residues in the CDR3. Trimming took 2 bases from V and 4 from J, leaving 11 bases between them. CDR3 nucleotides: TGTGCCAGCAGTGAATACCCCGCTAGCACCGGGGAGCTGTTTTTT. This encodes CASSEYPASTGELFF.

In this sample, this clone turned up once. J is TRBJ2-3 and V is TRBV28; D ambiguous. CDR3 length: 15 residues. In germline, CDR1 is MDHEN, CDR2 SYDVKM. V was cut by 5 bases and J by 1 base, with 13 bases left in between. The CDR3 nucleotides read TGTGCCAGCAGTACCAGAGGTTTCGGCACAGATACGCAGTATTTT. It specifies CASSTRGFGTDTQYF.

This clone was seen a single time. This chain uses TRBV20-1 with TRBJ2-1, with 7 bases lining up with TRBD2. The V and J ends lost 3 bases and 3 bases, in that order; junction bases with no gene match: 5. The CDR3 is made up of 14 amino acids. The germline gives CDR1 DFQATT, CDR2 SNEGSKA (reference sequence). Written as DNA, the CDR3 is TGCAGTGCTAGTGGGGACTACCTCTACAATGAGCAGTTCTTC. Encoded protein: CSASGDYLYNEQFF.

In DNA form, the CDR3 reads TGTGCCACCAGTGATTTGCGGGACACCGGGGAGCTGTTTTTT. This encodes CATSDLRDTGELFF. The genes are TRBV24-1 and TRBJ2-2; D is undetermined. Per the germline V gene, CDR1 is KGHDR and CDR2 is SFDVKD. The CDR3 totals 14 residues. Trimming stripped 0 bases from V and 3 bases from J, with 4 bases between.

This chain links TRBV4-3 with TRBJ2-1; TRBD2 agrees at 8 bases. The CDR3 totals 16 residues. Germline V CDR1 and CDR2: LGHNA, YSLEER. The V segment lost 0 bases and the J segment 10 bases; nucleotides outside the gene matches: 11. The DNA for the CDR3 is TGCGCCAGCAGCCAAGACGGGGTAGCGGGAATCTTGGAGCAGTTCTTC. Protein: CASSQDGVAGILEQFF.

This chain joins TRBV19 and TRBJ2-3; TRBD1 or TRBD2 may be the D gene (5 bases each). CDR1 and CDR2 (germline): LNHDA, SQIVND (reference sequence). Between the trimmed V and J ends, which lost 3 bases and 0 bases, there was a span of 13 bases. The CDR3 is 16 residues long. The CDR3 nucleotides are TGTGCCAGTAGTATGGCCGGGGCCCGTAGCACAGATACGCAGTATTTT. Translated: CASSMAGARSTDTQYF.

This chain links TRBV7-2 with TRBJ1-2, with 9 positions matching TRBD1. Trimming at V came to 5 bases and at J to 8 bases, leaving 9 bases not matched to a gene. The CDR3 is 14 amino acids. CDR1 SGHTA and CDR2 FQGNSA come from the germline V gene. CDR3 in DNA: TGTGCCAGCAGCCCAGGGGACAGGGTAGGCGGCTACACCTTC. Translation gives CASSPGDRVGGYTF.